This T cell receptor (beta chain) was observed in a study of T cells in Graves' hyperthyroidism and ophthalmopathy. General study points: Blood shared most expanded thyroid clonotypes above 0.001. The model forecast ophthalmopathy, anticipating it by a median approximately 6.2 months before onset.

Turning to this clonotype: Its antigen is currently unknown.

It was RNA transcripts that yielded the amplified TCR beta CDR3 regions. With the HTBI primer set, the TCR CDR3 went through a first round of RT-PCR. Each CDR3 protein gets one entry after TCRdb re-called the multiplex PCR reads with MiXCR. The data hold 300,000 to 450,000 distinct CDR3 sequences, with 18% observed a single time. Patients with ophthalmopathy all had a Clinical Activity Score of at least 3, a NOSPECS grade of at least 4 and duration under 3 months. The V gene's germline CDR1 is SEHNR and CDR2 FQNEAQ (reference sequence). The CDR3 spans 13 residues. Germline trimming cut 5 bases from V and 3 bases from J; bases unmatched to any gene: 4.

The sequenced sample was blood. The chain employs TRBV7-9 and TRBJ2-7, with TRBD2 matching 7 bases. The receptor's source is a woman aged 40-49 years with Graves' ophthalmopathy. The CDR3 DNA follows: TGTGCCAGCAGCGCCGGGGGGTACTACGAGCAGTACTTC. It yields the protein CASSAGGYYEQYF. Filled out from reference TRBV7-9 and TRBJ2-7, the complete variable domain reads DTGVSQNPRHKITKRGQNVTFRCDPISEHNRLYWYRQTLGQGPEFLTYFQNEAQLEKSRLLSDRFSAERPKGSFSTLEIQRTEQGDSAMYLCASSAGGYYEQYFGPGTRLTVT.